What follows are 25 T cell receptor beta chains derived from one specimen sequenced in a study of T cells after yellow fever vaccination. TCRdb redid the calling of the 5' RACE reads with MiXCR, one entry per CDR3 protein. The table includes hundreds of thousands of distinct CDR3 sequences, 17% detected once. This specimen was PBMCs, taken 4 to 6 days after the first yellow fever vaccination. These receptors were taken from a man in his late teens or twenties who received the YFV17D yellow fever vaccine.

This clonotype was counted between two and nine times. The rearrangement joins TRBV3-1 to TRBJ2-3; 10 bases are shared with TRBD2. Germline V gives CDR1 LGHDT, CDR2 YNNKEL (reference sequence). J lost 4 bases, V lost 2 bases, and 0 bases had no gene match. The CDR3 covers 14 residues. CDR3 in DNA: TGTGCCAGCAGCCAAAGCGGGGGGGCAGATACGCAGTATTTT. Protein sequence: CASSQSGGADTQYF.

This clonotype has only a few counts. CDR3 nucleotides: TGTGCCAGCGGCAGGGGGCCCAGCCTCAAAAACAATGAGCAGTTCTTC. It translates to CASGRGPSLKNNEQFF. V is TRBV7-9 and J is TRBJ2-1, with TRBD1 matching over 8 bases. V lost 8 bases to trimming and J lost 5 bases; unmatched junction nucleotides: 14. The length of the CDR3 is 16 residues. CDR1 SEHNR and CDR2 FQNEAQ come from the germline V gene (reference sequence). The full variable domain, its missing parts supplied by reference TRBV7-9 and TRBJ2-1, is DTGVSQNPRHKITKRGQNVTFRCDPISEHNRLYWYRQTLGQGPEFLTYFQNEAQLEKSRLLSDRFSAERPKGSFSTLEIQRTEQGDSAMYLCASGRGPSLKNNEQFFGPGTRLTVL.

The chain recombines TRBV7-2 with TRBJ2-2; D call uncertain. The CDR3 extends over 13 amino acids. CDR1 and CDR2 from the germline V gene are SGHTA and FQGNSA. Trimming cost V 3 bases and J 6 bases, with 8 bases left between them. The CDR3 DNA is TGTGCCAGCAGCTTCACGTACTCCGGGGAGCTGTTTTTT. This translates into CASSFTYSGELFF.

This clonotype came up a few times. V is TRBV12-3 or TRBV12-4 and J is TRBJ2-7, with D hard to call. V lost 3 bases and J lost 2, with 8 bases in between. The CDR3 length is 13 residues. In DNA, the CDR3 is TGTGCCAGCAGTTTCAGGACCCCCTACGAGCAGTACTTC. Amino acids: CASSFRTPYEQYF.

This clonotype occurred a few times. This rearrangement joins TRBV12-3 or TRBV12-4 to TRBJ2-1; D call uncertain. The CDR3 length is 12 residues. Trimming stripped 6 bases from V and 9 bases from J, with 12 bases between. The CDR3 sequence: CASRPTAGEQFF. Written as DNA, the CDR3 is TGTGCCAGCAGACCCACCGCAGGTGAGCAGTTCTTC.

This clonotype occurred a few times. The chain combines TRBV20-1 with TRBJ2-7; TRBD2 agrees at 14 bases. V lost 1 base and J lost 2; bases outside the gene matches: 1. This CDR3 contains 15 residues. Looked up from germline, CDR1 is DFQATT and CDR2 is SNEGSKA (reference sequence). CDR3 residues: CSARGTSGGPYEQYF. CDR3 nucleotides: TGCAGTGCTAGAGGGACTAGCGGGGGGCCCTACGAGCAGTACTTC.

At least ten counts were recorded for this clonotype. This chain uses TRBV13 with TRBJ2-1; TRBD1 agrees at 10 bases. V was clipped by 1 base and J by 11 bases; unmatched bases: 8. Per the germline V gene, CDR1 is PRHDT and CDR2 is FYEKMQ (reference sequence). The CDR3 runs to 15 residues. The CDR3 nucleotides read TGTGCCAGCAGCTTAGAAACCGGGACAGGGGAGAAGCAGTTCTTC. Translation gives CASSLETGTGEKQFF.

This chain uses TRBV7-2 with TRBJ2-2; D is ambiguous. Deletions cut 3 bases from V and 4 bases from J, with 12 bases between. Germline CDR1 is SGHTA and CDR2 is FQGNSA. The CDR3 consists of 15 residues. This CDR3 reads CASSFSRVSTGELFF. In DNA form, the CDR3 reads TGTGCCAGCAGCTTCAGTAGAGTTAGCACCGGGGAGCTGTTTTTT.

This chain connects TRBV29-1 to TRBJ2-3; D unclear. Trimming stripped 4 bases from V and 8 bases from J, with 10 bases between. Germline V gives CDR1 SQVTM, CDR2 ANQGSEA. This CDR3 has 11 residues. The CDR3 region has the DNA TGCAGCGTTGGGTGGGCAGGTACGCAGTATTTT. Protein: CSVGWAGTQYF.

This clonotype was detected a few times. This chain joins TRBV27 and TRBJ2-2; 8 bases align to TRBD1. With V trimmed by 8 bases and J by 5 bases, 10 bases remained unmatched. The germline V gene has CDR1 MNHEY and CDR2 SMNVEV (reference sequence). The CDR3 sequence is 15 residues long. The CDR3 region is CASGGRTGWTGELFF. CDR3 bases: TGTGCCAGCGGGGGCAGGACAGGGTGGACCGGGGAGCTGTTTTTT.

On this clonotype itself: Mismatch with germline at one junction end may stem from a read error. The chain uses TRBV4-2 and TRBJ2-4, with a possible D match to TRBD2 (5 bases). Germline V lookup: CDR1 LGHNA, CDR2 YNFKEQ. The CDR3 loop spans 14 amino acids. CDR3 sequence reads: CASSQDRRGLRLGF. The CDR3 DNA follows: TGTGCCAGCAGCCAAGATCGTCGGGGTTTGAGGTTAGGGTTC.

This chain uses TRBV4-3 with TRBJ1-1; tentatively, D is TRBD1 (5 bases). This CDR3 contains 15 residues. Germline CDR1 and CDR2: LGHNA and YSLEER. The V end lost 1 base, the J end lost 7 bases, and 16 bases lay between the germline ends. CDR3 in DNA: TGCGCCAGCAGCCAAGTTGGGCGGGGGGATGTTGAAGCTTTCTTT. This sequence encodes CASSQVGRGDVEAFF.

The chain has TRBV5-4 and TRBJ1-4; 9 nucleotides match TRBD1. Germline trimming cut 4 bases from V and 6 bases from J; bases unmatched to any gene: 10. The CDR3 is 16 amino acids. Per the germline V gene, CDR1 is SGHNT and CDR2 is YYREEE (reference sequence). The CDR3 sequence is CASSPTGGASDEKLFF. As DNA, the CDR3 is TGTGCCAGCAGCCCTACAGGGGGCGCGAGCGATGAAAAACTGTTTTTT.

This clonotype was found once. CDR3 DNA sequence: TGCAGCGTTCGGACCCAGGGTGCGAGCACAGATACGCAGTATTTT. Protein product: CSVRTQGASTDTQYF. The chain links TRBV29-1 to TRBJ2-3; weak D call: TRBD1 (5 bases). Germline loops: CDR1 SQVTM, CDR2 ANQGSEA. CDR3 length: 15 amino acids. Trimming shortened V by 5 bases and J by 0 bases, and 15 bases separated the two germline ends.

Only a few counts were recorded for this clonotype. This chain uses TRBV5-1 with TRBJ1-4; D is unresolved. The CDR3 is 14 residues long. Germline V gene sequence: CDR1 SGHRS, CDR2 YFSETQ. Trimming removed 4 bases at V and 2 bases at J, with 9 bases between. The CDR3 bases are TGCGCCAGCAGCCCCGAAGGGACTAATGAAAAACTGTTTTTT. This translates into CASSPEGTNEKLFF.

This chain links TRBV11-1 with TRBJ2-5; perhaps TRBD1 as D (6 bases). Trimming removed 5 bases at V and 3 bases at J, with 13 bases between. Germline CDR1 SGHAT, CDR2 FQDESV (reference sequence). The CDR3 length is 14 residues. The CDR3 DNA follows: TGTGCCAGCAGCCAGTGGGGGCGGGAAGAGACCCAGTACTTC. Translation: CASSQWGREETQYF.

This clonotype was detected many times. V and J are TRBV3-1 and TRBJ2-1, with D possibly TRBD2 on 6 matching bases. Deletions cut 4 bases from V and 0 bases from J, with 13 bases between. Germline loops: CDR1 LGHDT, CDR2 YNNKEL (reference sequence). The CDR3 totals 16 residues. The CDR3 DNA sequence: TGTGCCAGCAGCCGGGGGACTCCCATCTCCTACAATGAGCAGTTCTTC. This gives the protein CASSRGTPISYNEQFF.

The V call is TRBV3-1, the J call TRBJ2-1; 8 bases agree with TRBD2. The junction had 10 bases not matched to a gene; V was cut back by 3 bases and J by 6 bases. Germline V gene lookup returns CDR1 LGHDT and CDR2 YNNKEL (reference sequence). The CDR3 sequence is 16 residues long. In DNA, the CDR3 is TGTGCCAGCAGCCAGATGAGGAGCGGGGGTAGCAATGAGCAGTTCTTC. This translates into CASSQMRSGGSNEQFF.

This clonotype came up a few times. The chain recombines TRBV14 with TRBJ2-2; D is undetermined. Germline values: CDR1 SGHDN, CDR2 FVKESK. The CDR3 covers 16 residues. V was pared by 1 base and J by 0 bases, with 9 bases between. Here the CDR3 DNA reads TGTGCCAGCAGCCAAGCCCAGAGATCGAACACCGGGGAGCTGTTTTTT. Translated, it gives CASSQAQRSNTGELFF.

V gene TRBV5-1 combines with J gene TRBJ1-4; unclear D gene. The length of the CDR3 is 13 residues. V shed 0 bases and J shed 10 bases, with 10 bases lying between them. Germline-derived CDR1 and CDR2 are SGHRS and YFSETQ. Here the CDR3 DNA reads TGCGCCAGCAGCTTGGACAGTTCGGGAAAACTGTTTTTT. The encoded protein is CASSLDSSGKLFF. The full variable domain, in which reference TRBV5-1 and TRBJ1-4 provide the parts outside the CDR3, is KAGVTQTPRYLIKTRGQQVTLSCSPISGHRSVSWYQQTPGQGLQFLFEYFSETQRNKGNFPGRFSGRQFSNSRSEMNVSTLELGDSALYLCASSLDSSGKLFFGSGTQLSVL.

This clonotype was seen more than once but under ten times. This chain joins TRBV5-4 and TRBJ2-2; D might be TRBD2 (5 bases). Trimming left V 10 bases short and J 1 base short, with 11 bases between. The CDR3 sequence is 13 residues long. Per germline, CDR1 SGHNT and CDR2 YYREEE (reference sequence). The CDR3, as DNA: TGTGCCGGAGGAAAAGAGAACACCGGGGAGCTGTTTTTT. Translated, it gives CAGGKENTGELFF. The entire variable domain, with the rest obtained from reference TRBV5-4 and TRBJ2-2, is as follows: ETGVTQSPTHLIKTRGQQVTLRCSSQSGHNTVSWYQQALGQGPQFIFQYYREEENGRGNFPPRFSGLQFPNYSSELNVNALELDDSALYLCAGGKENTGELFFGEGSRLTVL.

The chain recombines TRBV5-6 with TRBJ1-1, with D possibly matching TRBD1 (6 bases). The CDR3 covers 15 residues. Germline lookup yields CDR1 SGHDT and CDR2 YYEEEE. V lost 0 bases and J lost 5, with 14 bases in between. CDR3 in DNA: TGTGCCAGCAGCTTGGGGCGGGGGGCCTGGACTGAAGCTTTCTTT. This sequence encodes CASSLGRGAWTEAFF.

This clonotype was counted once. The J gene is TRBJ1-3, the V gene TRBV9, with TRBD1 identical over 7 bases. V shed 0 bases and J 4 bases; nucleotides not matched to a gene: 4. CDR3 length: 15 amino acids. The germline CDR1 and CDR2 sequences are SGDLS and YYNGEE. The CDR3 DNA is TGTGCCAGCAGCGTAGTAGGGGGCACGGGAAACACCATATATTTT. Its protein is CASSVVGGTGNTIYF.

This clonotype has a handful of counts. V and J are TRBV20-1 and TRBJ1-5; 7 positions match TRBD1. Per the germline V gene, CDR1 is DFQATT and CDR2 is SNEGSKA (reference sequence). The CDR3 sequence is 17 residues long. The trim removed 0 bases at V and 0 bases at J, leaving 8 bases unmatched. The CDR3 bases are TGCAGTGCTAGAGAAACCCGGGGACAGAGTAGCAATCAGCCCCAGCATTTT. This encodes CSARETRGQSSNQPQHF.

V is TRBV12-3 or TRBV12-4 and J is TRBJ2-5; D perhaps matches TRBD1 (5 bases). Trimming shortened V by 6 bases and J by 5 bases, and 10 bases separated the two germline ends. This CDR3 is 12 amino acids long. In DNA, the CDR3 is TGTGCCAGCAGCAGGGATACGGAGACCCAGTACTTC. Encoded protein: CASSRDTETQYF.